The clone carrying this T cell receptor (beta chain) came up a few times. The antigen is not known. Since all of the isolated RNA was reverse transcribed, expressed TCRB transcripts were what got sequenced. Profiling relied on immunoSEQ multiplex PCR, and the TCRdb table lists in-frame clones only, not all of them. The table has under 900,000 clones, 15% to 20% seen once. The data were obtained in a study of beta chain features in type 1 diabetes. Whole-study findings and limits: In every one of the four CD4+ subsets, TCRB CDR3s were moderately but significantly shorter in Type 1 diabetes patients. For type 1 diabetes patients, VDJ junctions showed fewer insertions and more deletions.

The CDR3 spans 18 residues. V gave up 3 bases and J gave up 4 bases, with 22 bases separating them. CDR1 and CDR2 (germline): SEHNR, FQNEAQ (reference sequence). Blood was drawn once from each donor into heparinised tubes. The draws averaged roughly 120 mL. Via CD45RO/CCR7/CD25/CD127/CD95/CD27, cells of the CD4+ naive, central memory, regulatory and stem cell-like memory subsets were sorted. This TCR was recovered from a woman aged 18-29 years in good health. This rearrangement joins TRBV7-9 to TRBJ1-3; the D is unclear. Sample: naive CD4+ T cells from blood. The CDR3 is CASSLRPKGPRGGNTIYF. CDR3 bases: TGTGCCAGCAGCTTGAGGCCAAAAGGTCCCCGCGGCGGAAACACCATATATTTT. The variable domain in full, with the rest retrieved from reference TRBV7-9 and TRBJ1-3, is DTGVSQNPRHKITKRGQNVTFRCDPISEHNRLYWYRQTLGQGPEFLTYFQNEAQLEKSRLLSDRFSAERPKGSFSTLEIQRTEQGDSAMYLCASSLRPKGPRGGNTIYFGEGSWLTVV.